The source of this TCR beta chain is a study of cytomegalovirus exposure and HLA in healthy donors. Study observations and caveats: The classifier, whose performance was assessed in both the original and validation cohorts, reportedly diagnosed cytomegalovirus status with high specificity and sensitivity. Highly shared variants forming one cluster were likely a sequencing artifact. Prediction of most subjects' HLA-A and HLA-B alleles by TCR beta sequences was reportedly accurate.

A single count supports this clone. Antigen specificity is unknown. The junction does not match germline at one end; this may be a read error. The study ran its PCR with 60 Vbeta and 13 Jbeta primers. Libraries were prepared by immunoSEQ multiplex PCR; TCRdb keeps only in-frame clonotypes and omits some of them. The sample holds some 140,000 clones, under 80% seen once. Germline V gives CDR1 LGHNA, CDR2 YSLEER. This CDR3 comprises 15 residues. The sequence was obtained from a man between 25 and 39 years old in good health and CMV-seronegative. V is TRBV4-3 and J is TRBJ1-5, with 10 nucleotides matching TRBD1. The sequenced material came from PBMCs. The CDR3 loop reads CASSRDRGPGQPQNF. CDR3 bases: TGCGCCAGCAGCCGCGACAGGGGGCCGGGGCAGCCCCAGAATTTT.